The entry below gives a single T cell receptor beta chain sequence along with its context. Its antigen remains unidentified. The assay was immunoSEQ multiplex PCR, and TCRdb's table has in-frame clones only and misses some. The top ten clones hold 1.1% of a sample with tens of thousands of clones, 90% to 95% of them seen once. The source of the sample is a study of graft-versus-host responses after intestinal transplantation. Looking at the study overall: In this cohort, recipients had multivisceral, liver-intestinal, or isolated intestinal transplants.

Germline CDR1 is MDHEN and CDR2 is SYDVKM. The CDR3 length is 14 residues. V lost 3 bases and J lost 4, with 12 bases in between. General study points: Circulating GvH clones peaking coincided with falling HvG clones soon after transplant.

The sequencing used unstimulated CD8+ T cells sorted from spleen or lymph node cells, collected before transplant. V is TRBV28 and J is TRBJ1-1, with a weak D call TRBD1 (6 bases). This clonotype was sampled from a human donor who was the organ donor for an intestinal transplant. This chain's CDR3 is CASSFVQGRTEAFF. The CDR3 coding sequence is TGTGCCAGCAGTTTTGTTCAGGGGCGCACTGAAGCTTTCTTT.